The rows below give T cell receptor beta chains drawn from one sample of a study of CD8+ T cells in alopecia areata. Sequencing was performed with immunoSEQ multiplex PCR; in TCRdb, only in-frame clones are kept and a portion is missing. The data contain around 250,000 clones, 65% to 70% of them singletons. The material was CD4+ T cells sorted from blood, obtained at week 0. These receptors were collected from a human donor with alopecia areata. Each CDR3 is given with its conserved first and last residue. D genes are given only for firm matches. Rows give clone size only sometimes, using once, few, many, or a class for an expanded clone.

cdr3_nt cdr3_aa d_call j_call v_call clone_size
TGTGCCACCAGCAGAGGGACAGGGAGGGAAGAGACCCAGTACTTC CATSRGTGREETQYF - TRBJ2-5 TRBV15 -
TGTGCCTGGAGTAAAAGGTTGGGGAGCTACGAGCAGTACTTC CAWSKRLGSYEQYF - TRBJ2-7 TRBV30 -
TGTGCCAGCAGTTACTCAGCGGAGACCCAGTACTTC CASSYSAETQYF - TRBJ2-5 TRBV6-5 -
TGTGCCAGCAGCTGGAGAGACTATGGCTACACCTTC CASSWRDYGYTF - TRBJ1-2 TRBV5-6 -
TGCAGCGCCTGGACAGGGGGCTACGAGCAGTACTTC CSAWTGGYEQYF TRBD1 TRBJ2-7 TRBV29-1 -
TGTGCCACCAGCAGAGATTTTTTCGCATGGGAGACCCAGTACTTC CATSRDFFAWETQYF - TRBJ2-5 TRBV15 -
TGTGCCAGCCTAGGCGACGTGAACACTGAAGCTTTCTTT CASLGDVNTEAFF - TRBJ1-1 TRBV7-3 -
TGCGCCAGCAGCCCGGGACAGGATAATTCACCCCTCCACTTT CASSPGQDNSPLHF TRBD1 TRBJ1-6 TRBV5-1 -
TGTGCCAGCGGGAGGCAGGGATCAAGGGGCTACACCTTC CASGRQGSRGYTF - TRBJ1-2 TRBV6-5 -
TGTGCCTGGAGTGCAGTTGGGCTACCAAGAGGGACCCAGTACTTC CAWSAVGLPRGTQYF - TRBJ2-5 TRBV30 -
TGCAGCGTCGGAGGGCAGGGGATCGGCGGGGAGCTGTTTTTT CSVGGQGIGGELFF - TRBJ2-2 TRBV29-1 -
TGCAGCGCCGGGGTTCGGGGAGGCGAGACCCAGTACTTC CSAGVRGGETQYF - TRBJ2-5 TRBV29-1 -
TGCAGCGTTGATACGAGTGGAGGGCCCCAGCATTTT CSVDTSGGPQHF - TRBJ1-5 TRBV29-1 few
TGCAGCGTTGAAGGGGATAGAGATACGCAGTATTTT CSVEGDRDTQYF - TRBJ2-3 TRBV29-1 few
TGTGCCAGCAGCTTGTCGCTAAGGGGGAATGCCTACACCTTC CASSLSLRGNAYTF - TRBJ1-2 TRBV7-2 -
TGCAGCGTGCATTCTACAGGGGATACTGAAGCTTTCTTT CSVHSTGDTEAFF TRBD1 TRBJ1-1 TRBV29-1 few
TGTGCCTGGAGTACCACAGGGGGTGCCCACGAGCAGTACTTC CAWSTTGGAHEQYF TRBD1 TRBJ2-7 TRBV30 -
TGTGCCAGCAGCCTCTGGAAGGGGCCCCTCCACTTT CASSLWKGPLHF - TRBJ1-6 TRBV4-2 -
TGTGCCAGCAGTTACTCGGCCAGGGACTATGGCTACACCTTC CASSYSARDYGYTF - TRBJ1-2 TRBV6-5 -
TGTGCCAGCAGCTTACGGGTTAACTATGGCTACACCTTC CASSLRVNYGYTF - TRBJ1-2 TRBV7-9 -
TGCGCCAGCAGTCGCAGGGCAGCAGGACAGGGTGGCTACGAGCAGTACTTC CASSRRAAGQGGYEQYF TRBD1 TRBJ2-7 TRBV23-1 -
TGCAGCGTTGAAGATTCCTGGGGAGGGGGGGATACGCAGTATTTT CSVEDSWGGGDTQYF - TRBJ2-3 TRBV29-1 -
TGTGCCAGCAGGGCCTCCTACACGGCCGACTATGGCTACACCTTC CASRASYTADYGYTF - TRBJ1-2 TRBV6-5 -
TGTGCCAGCAGCCTCCAGGGAAATTCACCCCTCCACTTT CASSLQGNSPLHF - TRBJ1-6 TRBV27 few
TGCGCCAGCAGCCCCTCTAGCGGGGGGGTCGTAGATACGCAGTATTTT CASSPSSGGVVDTQYF TRBD2 TRBJ2-3 TRBV5-1 -